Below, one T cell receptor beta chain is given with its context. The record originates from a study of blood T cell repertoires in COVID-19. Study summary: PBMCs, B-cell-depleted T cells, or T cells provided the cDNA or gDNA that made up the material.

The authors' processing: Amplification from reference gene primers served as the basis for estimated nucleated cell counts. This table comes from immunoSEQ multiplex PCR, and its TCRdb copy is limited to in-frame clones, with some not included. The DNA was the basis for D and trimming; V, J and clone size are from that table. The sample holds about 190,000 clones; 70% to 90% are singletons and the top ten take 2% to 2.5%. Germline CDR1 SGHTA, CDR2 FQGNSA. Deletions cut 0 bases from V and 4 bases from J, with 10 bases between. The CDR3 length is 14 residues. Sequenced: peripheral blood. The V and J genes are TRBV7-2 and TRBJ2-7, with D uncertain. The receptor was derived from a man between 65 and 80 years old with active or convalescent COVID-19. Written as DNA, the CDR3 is TGTGCCAGCAGCTTAGCCCCGGAAGCGTACGAGCAGTACTTC. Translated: CASSLAPEAYEQYF.